This T cell receptor beta chain was identified in a study of blood T cells in healthy people across ages. This CDR3 is 15 amino acids long. With 3 bases clipped from V and 3 bases from J, the junction kept 4 bases outside the gene matches. Germline V gives CDR1 ENHRY, CDR2 SYGVKD. Whenever a sample was processed, at least 7 million PBMCs were isolated. Primers used in a second PCR of roughly 6 to 11 cycles were a sample-barcoded 5' primer and a J-beta primer mix. TCRdb re-derived calls from the 5' RACE reads in MiXCR, one entry per CDR3 protein. The sample includes 950,000 to 1,200,000 distinct CDR3 sequences, more than 30% of them seen just once.

The sequenced sample was blood. The receptor was isolated from a man younger than 30 in good health. J is TRBJ1-4 and V is TRBV10-3, with TRBD1 identical over 7 bases. DNA of the CDR3: TGTGCCATCAGTGACCAGACAGGGTCTAATGAAAAACTGTTTTTT. It codes for CAISDQTGSNEKLFF.